Each of the 21 T cell receptor beta chains below was sequenced from the same sample in a study of shared clonotypes between healthy human individuals. Assay: immunoSEQ multiplex PCR; the TCRdb copy retains only in-frame clones and omits some. Of 2,500,000 or so clones in the sample, 85% to 95% were seen once. The sample was naive CD4+ T cells from PBMCs. The subset here: CD45RA+ positively selected. Receptors originate from a man between 18 and 29 years old in good health. Some clones in this sample may be carry-over from other donors' samples.

The chain couples TRBV27 to TRBJ1-2, with 10 bases that match TRBD1. Germline loops: CDR1 MNHEY, CDR2 SMNVEV (reference sequence). V shed 7 bases and J 2 bases; nucleotides not matched to a gene: 7. The CDR3 is 15 residues long. The CDR3 DNA sequence: TGTGCCAGCAAGGGACAGGGGATTTCCAACTATGGCTACACCTTC. Protein sequence: CASKGQGISNYGYTF.

V gene TRBV11-2 combines with J gene TRBJ2-7; 11 nucleotides line up with TRBD1. This CDR3 is built from 15 residues. With 5 bases clipped from V and 4 bases from J, the junction kept 7 bases outside the gene matches. Germline V gene lookup returns CDR1 SGHAT and CDR2 FQNNGV. The CDR3 bases are TGTGCCAGCAGCCAAAACTGGGACAGGGGGTACGAGCAGTACTTC. The encoded protein is CASSQNWDRGYEQYF.

J is TRBJ2-2 and V is TRBV7-9; 10 positions agree with TRBD2. V lost 2 bases and J lost 4; bases outside the gene matches: 4. CDR1 SEHNR and CDR2 FQNEAQ come from the germline V gene (reference sequence). The CDR3 sequence is 16 residues long. The CDR3 loop is CASSLRGTSATGELFF. The DNA of the CDR3 is TGTGCCAGCAGCTTACGGGGGACTAGCGCCACCGGGGAGCTGTTTTTT.

In this sample, this clone turned up a few times. Other DNA sequences in this specimen translate into the identical CDR3. The chain combines TRBV7-9 with TRBJ1-5; the D is unclear. Germline V gives CDR1 SEHNR, CDR2 FQNEAQ (reference sequence). This CDR3 is 13 amino acids long. Trimming removed 1 base from V and 4 bases from J, with 5 bases in between. The CDR3, as DNA: TGTGCCAGCAGCTTAGTGGGAAATCAGCCCCAGCATTTT. Its translation is CASSLVGNQPQHF.

This chain connects TRBV6-6 to TRBJ1-5, with 7 bases identical to TRBD1. CDR3 length: 14 amino acids. V lost 6 bases, J lost 7 bases, and 9 bases stayed unmatched. CDR1 is MNHNY and CDR2 is SVGAGI in the germline V gene (reference sequence). The CDR3 nucleotides are TGTGCCAGCAGCCCAACAGGGGTAAGGCAGCCCCAGCATTTT. It specifies CASSPTGVRQPQHF.

The rearrangement uses TRBV4-2 and TRBJ2-1, with D maybe TRBD1 (6 bases). This CDR3 is 13 amino acids long. V shed 6 bases and J shed 3 bases, with 9 bases lying between them. Germline V gene lookup returns CDR1 LGHNA and CDR2 YNFKEQ. CDR3 bases: TGTGCCAGCAGAGGGGGAAACTACAATGAGCAGTTCTTC. Translation: CASRGGNYNEQFF.

J is TRBJ2-1 and V is TRBV7-2; 8 nucleotides agree with TRBD1. CDR3 length equals 15 residues. The junction had 8 bases not matched to a gene; V was cut back by 5 bases and J by 5 bases. Germline V lookup: CDR1 SGHTA, CDR2 FQGNSA. CDR3 in DNA: TGTGCCAGCAGCAAAACCCCGGGACAGGACAATGAGCAGTTCTTC. It specifies CASSKTPGQDNEQFF. Combining the CDR3 with reference TRBV7-2 and TRBJ2-1 gives the whole variable domain GAGVSQSPSNKVTEKGKDVELRCDPISGHTALYWYRQSLGQGLEFLIYFQGNSAPDKSGLPSDRFSAERTGGSVSTLTIQRTQQEDSAVYLCASSKTPGQDNEQFFGPGTRLTVL.

The V and J genes are TRBV10-3 and TRBJ1-6, with 7 nucleotides matching TRBD1. In germline, CDR1 is ENHRY, CDR2 SYGVKD. The CDR3 has 13 residues. The V gene end was trimmed by 8 bases and the J gene end by 6 bases; junction bases not matched to a gene: 4. CDR3 amino acids: CAIGTESNSPLHF. CDR3 nucleotides: TGTGCCATCGGGACAGAGAGTAATTCACCCCTCCACTTT.

The chain employs TRBV5-1 and TRBJ2-2, with a tentative D call TRBD1 (6 bases). V dropped 2 bases and J dropped 0 bases, with 14 bases sitting between them. This CDR3 spans 17 amino acids. The germline CDR1 and CDR2 sequences are SGHRS and YFSETQ. The CDR3 here is CASSLMTGAPNTGELFF. The CDR3 DNA reads TGCGCCAGCAGCTTAATGACAGGAGCACCGAACACCGGGGAGCTGTTTTTT.

In its sample, this clone was seen once. V is TRBV28 and J is TRBJ2-5; 7 bases match TRBD1. The V segment lost 6 bases and the J segment 1 base; nucleotides outside the gene matches: 8. CDR3 length equals 15 residues. Looked up from germline, CDR1 is MDHEN and CDR2 is SYDVKM. CDR3 bases: TGTGCCAGCAGCCCAACCGGGACAGTCCAAGAGACCCAGTACTTC. It codes for CASSPTGTVQETQYF.

The chain is built from TRBV5-1 and TRBJ2-3; maybe TRBD2 (5 bases). V shed 4 bases and J shed 8 bases, with 17 bases lying between them. Germline V lookup: CDR1 SGHRS, CDR2 YFSETQ. This CDR3 has 14 amino acids. CDR3 DNA: TGCGCCAGCAGCCCCGTAGATGGAAGCGGTACGCAGTATTTT. Translating it yields CASSPVDGSGTQYF.

The chain combines TRBV5-1 with TRBJ2-1, with D possibly being TRBD1 or TRBD2 (5 bases each). This CDR3 has 16 amino acids. Trimming left V 4 bases short and J 1 base short, with 15 bases between. CDR1 is SGHRS, CDR2 YFSETQ, per germline. Here the CDR3 DNA reads TGCGCCAGCAGCCCGGGACCGGTGGATTCCTACAATGAGCAGTTCTTC. This sequence encodes CASSPGPVDSYNEQFF.

This rearrangement joins TRBV5-5 to TRBJ2-7; possible D gene TRBD1, 5 bases. The CDR3 contains 16 residues. Per the germline V gene, CDR1 is SGHKS and CDR2 is YYEKEE (reference sequence). The V end was cut by 0 bases, the J end by 4 bases, with 17 bases between. The CDR3 loop reads CASSLAAVAPGYEQYF. The CDR3 DNA reads TGTGCCAGCAGCTTGGCCGCTGTAGCTCCAGGGTACGAGCAGTACTTC.

The chain links TRBV6-1 to TRBJ1-5; 7 nucleotides match TRBD1. Germline V gene lookup returns CDR1 MNHNS and CDR2 SASEGT. The CDR3 extends over 15 amino acids. After removal of 4 bases from V and 7 bases from J, the junction contained 10 bases not matched to a gene. The CDR3 spells CASSAGDSYRQPQHF. DNA for the CDR3: TGTGCCAGCAGTGCCGGGGACAGCTATAGGCAGCCCCAGCATTTT.

The chain links TRBV5-1 to TRBJ2-3; D not resolved. Trimming cost V 4 bases and J 5 bases, with 17 bases left between them. The CDR3 has 15 amino acids. The V gene's germline CDR1 is SGHRS and CDR2 YFSETQ. The CDR3 protein is CASSPTDLSGDTQYF. The CDR3 DNA follows: TGCGCCAGCAGCCCTACAGACCTTTCCGGAGATACGCAGTATTTT.

The chain is built from TRBV7-3 and TRBJ2-2; D is unclear. Trimming took 5 bases from V and 6 from J, leaving 10 bases between them. The CDR3 length is 13 residues. Germline V gene sequence: CDR1 SGHTA, CDR2 FQGTGA. The CDR3 is CASSLTDAGELFF. The CDR3 bases are TGTGCCAGCAGCCTGACCGATGCCGGGGAGCTGTTTTTT.

V is TRBV29-1 and J is TRBJ2-7; 8 bases fit TRBD1. The CDR3 length is 12 residues. Germline trimming cut 7 bases from V and 4 bases from J; bases unmatched to any gene: 6. From germline, CDR1 is SQVTM and CDR2 ANQGSEA. The CDR3 sequence is CSGMDRAYEQYF. Here the CDR3 DNA reads TGCAGCGGGATGGACAGGGCATACGAGCAGTACTTC.

The V and J genes are TRBV2 and TRBJ2-7, with D possibly being TRBD1 (6 bases). V lost 6 bases, J lost 3 bases, and 9 bases lay in between. The CDR3 has 12 amino acids. Germline values: CDR1 SNHLY, CDR2 FYNNEI. The CDR3 DNA reads TGTGCCAGCAGCCTGACAGGCTACGAGCAGTACTTC. Encoded protein: CASSLTGYEQYF.

This rearrangement joins TRBV10-2 to TRBJ1-2; D is possibly TRBD1 (5 bases). This CDR3 is 16 amino acids long. Germline V lookup: CDR1 WSHSY, CDR2 SAAADI. Trimming cost V 3 bases and J 4 bases, with 18 bases left between them. Here the CDR3 DNA reads TGCGCCAGCAGTGATTTTGGGGACGCCGAGGGCTATGGCTACACCTTC. It encodes CASSDFGDAEGYGYTF.

In regard to this clone: In the same sample, other DNA sequences code for this CDR3. V is TRBV7-2 and J is TRBJ2-7; D remains unclear. CDR3 length equals 12 residues. Germline V gene data show CDR1 as SGHTA and CDR2 as FQGNSA. Trimming removed 1 base from V and 7 bases from J, with 8 bases in between. The CDR3 DNA follows: TGTGCCAGCAGCTTAGAGGTGGGAGAGCAGTACTTC. This encodes CASSLEVGEQYF.

The V gene is TRBV7-8, the J gene TRBJ2-2, with D hard to call. Trimming took 1 base from V and 2 from J, leaving 5 bases between them. The CDR3 covers 14 residues. Germline V gene sequence: CDR1 SGHVS, CDR2 FQNEAQ. The CDR3 protein is CASSLEDNTGELFF. CDR3 in DNA: TGTGCCAGCAGCTTAGAGGACAACACCGGGGAGCTGTTTTTT.